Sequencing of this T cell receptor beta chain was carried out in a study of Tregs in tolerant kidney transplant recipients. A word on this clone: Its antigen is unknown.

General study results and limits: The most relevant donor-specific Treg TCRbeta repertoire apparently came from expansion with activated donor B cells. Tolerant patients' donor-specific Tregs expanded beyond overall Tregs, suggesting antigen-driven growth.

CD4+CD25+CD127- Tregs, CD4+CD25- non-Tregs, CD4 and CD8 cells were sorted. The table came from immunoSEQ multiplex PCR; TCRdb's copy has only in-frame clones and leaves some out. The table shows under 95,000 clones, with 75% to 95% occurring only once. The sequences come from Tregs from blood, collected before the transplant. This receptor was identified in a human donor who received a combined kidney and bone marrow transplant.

The CDR3 loop reads CASSLAGGWTGGDTEAFF. In DNA, the CDR3 is TGTGCCAGCAGCTTAGCGGGAGGGTGGACAGGGGGGGACACTGAAGCTTTCTTT. The rearrangement uses TRBV7-9 and TRBJ1-1; 10 bases map to TRBD1. This CDR3 has 18 residues. With 0 bases clipped from V and 3 bases from J, the junction kept 10 bases outside the gene matches. Germline CDR1 SEHNR, CDR2 FQNEAQ (reference sequence).